This T cell receptor beta chain came from a study of OX40 agonist ivuxolimab in advanced cancers. Only in-frame clones appear in the TCRdb table, and some are missing; sequencing was by immunoSEQ multiplex PCR. The table shows tens of thousands of clones, with 65% to 85% occurring only once. General study findings and limits: The authors did not determine the antigen specificity of the expanded peripheral T cells.

As regards this clone: No antigen is known for it. This same CDR3 is encoded by further DNA sequences in the sample.

The specimen comprised CD4+ or CD8+ T cells sorted from blood, sampled in a trial of the OX40 agonist ivuxolimab. The clonotype was recovered from an adult with an advanced solid tumor such as melanoma, head and neck, liver or kidney cancer.

This CDR3 is CASRGGSNQPQHF. CDR3 DNA sequence: TGTGCCAGCAGGGGAGGTAGCAATCAGCCCCAGCATTTT. The chain recombines TRBV28 with TRBJ1-5, with D unresolved. Trimming cost V 6 bases and J 0 bases, with 6 bases left between them. The germline CDR1 and CDR2 sequences are MDHEN and SYDVKM. CDR3 length equals 13 residues.